The 26 T cell receptor beta chains presented below share a single source sample, sequenced in a study of blood T cell repertoires in COVID-19. Measured with immunoSEQ multiplex PCR; TCRdb has only the in-frame clones, and not every one. The table lists 150,000 to 200,000 clones, about 81% of them singletons. Sample: peripheral blood. The receptor source for this set is a woman of 80 years or more with acute or convalescent COVID-19.

The V and J genes are TRBV29-1 and TRBJ2-2, with D possibly being TRBD1 (5 bases). With 3 bases removed from V and 1 base from J, the gap between germline ends came to 6 bases. Germline V CDR1 and CDR2: SQVTM, ANQGSEA. The CDR3 totals 13 residues. CDR3 protein: CSVDRENTGELFF. CDR3 DNA sequence: TGCAGCGTTGACAGGGAGAACACCGGGGAGCTGTTTTTT.

The CDR3: CASSRETGSSNQPQHF. The CDR3 DNA is TGTGCCAGCAGCCGAGAGACAGGGTCTAGCAATCAGCCCCAGCATTTT. This sequence joins TRBV5-8 and TRBJ1-5; 7 bases match TRBD1. The CDR3 totals 16 residues. The V gene end was trimmed by 4 bases and the J gene end by 0 bases; junction bases not matched to a gene: 7. Germline CDR1 SGHTS, CDR2 YDEGEE.

The rearrangement joins TRBV25-1 to TRBJ1-6; D might be TRBD1 (5 bases). The V end was cut by 6 bases, the J end by 7 bases, with 13 bases between. This CDR3 is built from 14 residues. Per the germline V gene, CDR1 is MGHDK and CDR2 is SYGVNS. The CDR3: CASSRDSKNSPLHF. CDR3 nucleotides: TGTGCCAGCAGCCGGGACTCCAAAAATTCACCCCTCCACTTT.

The chain uses TRBV15 and TRBJ1-2; D is ambiguous. V shed 4 bases and J shed 3 bases, with 12 bases lying between them. Germline CDR1 LNHNV, CDR2 YYDKDF (reference sequence). The CDR3 runs 14 residues. CDR3 in amino acids: CATSTRGPDYGYTF. CDR3 DNA: TGTGCCACCAGCACAAGAGGGCCTGACTATGGCTACACCTTC.

This clone has just a few counts. The rearrangement joins TRBV5-4 to TRBJ2-7; TRBD1 matches at 8 bases. V lost 4 bases to trimming and J lost 2 bases; unmatched junction nucleotides: 17. The CDR3 has 18 residues. The germline V gene has CDR1 SGHNT and CDR2 YYREEE (reference sequence). The CDR3 sequence is CASSPPPVDRGFPYEQYF. For the CDR3, the DNA is TGTGCCAGCAGCCCTCCCCCAGTCGACAGGGGATTCCCCTACGAGCAGTACTTC.

The chain links TRBV9 to TRBJ1-4, with a weak D call TRBD1 (5 bases). The V gene's germline CDR1 is SGDLS and CDR2 YYNGEE. Between the trimmed V and J ends, which lost 0 bases and 5 bases, there was a span of 8 bases. The CDR3 covers 14 residues. For the CDR3, the DNA is TGTGCCAGCAGCGTAGGACAGACCAATGAAAAACTGTTTTTT. As protein: CASSVGQTNEKLFF.

Notes on this clone: Other DNA sequences from this sample encode an identical CDR3 as well. CDR3 protein: CASSLEGRGIGELFF. DNA for the CDR3: TGCGCCAGCAGCTTGGAGGGCAGGGGGATCGGGGAGCTGTTTTTT. V gene TRBV5-1 combines with J gene TRBJ2-2, with 7 bases matching TRBD1. Looked up from germline, CDR1 is SGHRS and CDR2 is YFSETQ. CDR3 length: 15 residues. V gave up 0 bases and J gave up 7 bases; unmatched junction bases: 6.

The rearrangement links TRBV6-1 to TRBJ2-5, with 7 bases identical to TRBD1. J was trimmed by 5 bases and V by 6 bases; bases with no gene match: 6. CDR1 is MNHNS and CDR2 is SASEGT in the germline V gene. The CDR3 consists of 13 residues. The CDR3 region is CASSERQGETQYF. The CDR3 coding sequence is TGTGCCAGCAGCGAAAGACAGGGCGAGACCCAGTACTTC.

CDR3 DNA sequence: TGCGCCAGCAGCCTCAAGGATGGGGACTTCTACAATGAGCAGTTCTTC. Translated, it gives CASSLKDGDFYNEQFF. The V and J genes are TRBV4-1 and TRBJ2-1, with D possibly TRBD2 on 6 matching bases. Germline V gene sequence: CDR1 MGHRA, CDR2 YSYEKL. There are 16 residues in the CDR3. V lost 4 bases and J lost 3, with 16 bases in between.

The V and J genes are TRBV30 and TRBJ1-1; no clear D. This CDR3 has 12 residues. Germline assignment: CDR1 GTSNPN and CDR2 SVGIG (reference sequence). The ends were cut back, 2 bases at V and 7 bases at J, with 11 bases in the middle. CDR3 in amino acids: CAWSSGLREAFF. CDR3 nucleotides: TGTGCCTGGAGTTCCGGTCTCCGTGAAGCTTTCTTT.

This chain links TRBV6-1 with TRBJ2-5, with 8 bases aligning to TRBD1. The CDR3 is made up of 14 amino acids. Trimming at V came to 3 bases and at J to 4 bases, leaving 4 bases not matched to a gene. Germline V CDR1 and CDR2: MNHNS, SASEGT. The CDR3 here is CASSDVRGRETQYF. CDR3 DNA: TGTGCCAGCAGTGACGTCAGGGGGCGAGAGACCCAGTACTTC.

The rearrangement links TRBV18 to TRBJ1-2; tentative D call: TRBD1 (6 bases). V was cut by 2 bases and J by 6 bases, with 7 bases left in between. Looked up from germline, CDR1 is KGHSH and CDR2 is LQKENI. The CDR3 loop spans 12 amino acids. The CDR3 DNA follows: TGTGCCAGCTCACCAAGGGACAATGGCTACACCTTC. It translates to CASSPRDNGYTF.

This chain uses TRBV5-1 with TRBJ2-5; tentatively, D is TRBD2 (5 bases). This CDR3 region has 13 residues. Trimming removed 0 bases from V and 3 bases from J, with 6 bases in between. CDR1 and CDR2 (germline): SGHRS, YFSETQ. In DNA, the CDR3 is TGCGCCAGCAGCTTGGTGGAGGAAGAGACCCAGTACTTC. This translates into CASSLVEEETQYF.

This sequence joins TRBV3-1 (or the pseudogene TRBV3-2) and TRBJ2-2; 7 bases are shared with TRBD1. This CDR3 has 14 residues. J gave up 4 bases and V 2 bases, and 1 base lay outside the gene matches. Germline CDR1 LGHDT, CDR2 YNNKEL (reference sequence). CDR3: CASSQNRGTGELFF. The DNA of the CDR3 is TGTGCCAGCAGCCAAAACAGGGGCACCGGGGAGCTGTTTTTT.

CDR3 protein: CASSNRGTSGGAVDTQYF. The CDR3 DNA sequence: TGTGCCAGTAGTAACCGAGGGACTAGCGGGGGGGCTGTCGATACGCAGTATTTT. This chain connects TRBV19 to TRBJ2-3, with 16 positions matching TRBD2. This CDR3 comprises 18 residues. V lost 4 bases to trimming and J lost 6 bases; unmatched junction nucleotides: 10. CDR1 LNHDA and CDR2 SQIVND come from the germline V gene (reference sequence).

This clone has only a few counts. J is TRBJ1-1 and V is TRBV30, with 9 bases fitting TRBD1. The V and J ends lost 5 bases and 1 base, in that order; junction bases with no gene match: 11. The CDR3 totals 16 residues. Germline V gives CDR1 GTSNPN, CDR2 SVGIG (reference sequence). Here the CDR3 reads CAWEAGTGFRNTEAFF. The DNA of the CDR3 is TGTGCCTGGGAAGCCGGGACAGGGTTCCGGAACACTGAAGCTTTCTTT.

The chain links TRBV6-2 or TRBV6-3 to TRBJ1-2; maybe TRBD1 (6 bases). The CDR3 totals 13 residues. Germline V gene sequence: CDR1 MNHEY, CDR2 SVGEGT. The V gene lost 7 bases and the J gene lost 2 bases, with 11 bases spanning the gap. CDR3 loop: CASTPGQNYGYTF. The CDR3 nucleotides are TGTGCCAGCACCCCCGGACAGAACTATGGCTACACCTTC.

The chain is built from TRBV12-3 or TRBV12-4 and TRBJ2-5, with D possibly being TRBD2 (5 bases). This CDR3 is built from 13 residues. Between the trimmed V and J ends, which lost 5 bases and 1 base, there was a span of 8 bases. DNA of the CDR3: TGTGCCAGCAGTACCGGGATCCAAGAGACCCAGTACTTC. It translates to CASSTGIQETQYF.

The V call is TRBV6-1, the J call TRBJ1-1, with 8 bases identical to TRBD1. CDR3 length: 13 amino acids. Trimming removed 5 bases from V and 4 bases from J; junction bases left unmatched: 3. The germline CDR1 and CDR2 sequences are MNHNS and SASEGT. The DNA of the CDR3 is TGTGCCAGCAGTTCAACAGGGGGCACTGAAGCTTTCTTT. Its translation is CASSSTGGTEAFF.

This chain uses TRBV10-3 with TRBJ2-6; D unresolved. Germline CDR1 is ENHRY and CDR2 is SYGVKD. V was pared by 3 bases and J by 1 base, with 4 bases between. This CDR3 region has 14 residues. This CDR3 reads CAISDLSGANVLTF. The CDR3 DNA sequence: TGTGCCATCAGTGACTTATCTGGGGCCAACGTCCTGACTTTC.

The chain couples TRBV6-5 to TRBJ1-2, with a weak D call TRBD1 (6 bases). Germline assignment: CDR1 MNHEY and CDR2 SVGAGI. The CDR3 runs 16 residues. The V end lost 2 bases, the J end lost 2 bases, and 15 bases lay between the germline ends. The CDR3 spells CASSYGGRGPNYGYTF. In nucleotides, the CDR3 is TGTGCCAGCAGTTACGGGGGCAGGGGCCCCAACTATGGCTACACCTTC.

This clone was detected only a few times. The V gene is TRBV5-4, the J gene TRBJ2-7; TRBD2 might be the D (5 bases). V gave up 0 bases and J gave up 5 bases, with 12 bases separating them. The CDR3 consists of 14 residues. CDR1 is SGHNT, CDR2 YYREEE, per germline (reference sequence). The CDR3 reads CASSLGGLFDEQYF. The CDR3 nucleotides are TGTGCCAGCAGCTTGGGTGGACTCTTCGACGAGCAGTACTTC.

This rearrangement joins TRBV29-1 to TRBJ1-5; weak D call: TRBD1 (6 bases). Trimming took off 6 bases at V and 7 bases at J, with 16 bases between the two ends. Germline CDR1 reads SQVTM; CDR2 reads ANQGSEA. The CDR3 length is 13 residues. The CDR3 loop is CSVRPGEGQPQHF. CDR3 DNA sequence: TGCAGCGTCCGCCCAGGGGAAGGACAGCCCCAGCATTTT.

The rearrangement links TRBV6-5 to TRBJ1-1, with D possibly TRBD1 on 5 matching bases. Per germline, CDR1 MNHEY and CDR2 SVGAGI. V was shortened by 6 bases and J by 4 bases, with 15 bases between the two germline ends. CDR3 length equals 14 residues. The CDR3 loop reads CASRTREGGTEAFF. In nucleotides, the CDR3 is TGTGCCAGCAGGACCAGGGAGGGCGGCACTGAAGCTTTCTTT.

This chain links TRBV28 with TRBJ1-2; D unclear. Per the germline V gene, CDR1 is MDHEN and CDR2 is SYDVKM. Trimming removed 6 bases from V and 0 bases from J, with 11 bases in between. CDR3 length: 14 amino acids. CDR3 amino acids: CASSSGPPNYGYTF. The CDR3 DNA reads as TGTGCCAGCAGCTCTGGGCCTCCTAACTATGGCTACACCTTC.

The chain recombines TRBV30 with TRBJ2-7; TRBD1 matches at 8 bases. Germline lookup yields CDR1 GTSNPN and CDR2 SVGIG (reference sequence). The J segment lost 2 bases and the V segment lost 4 bases, leaving 7 bases of the junction unmatched. There are 14 residues in the CDR3. CDR3 nucleotide sequence: TGTGCCTGGAATCTTGGACAGGGAACCTACGAGCAGTACTTC. It translates to CAWNLGQGTYEQYF.